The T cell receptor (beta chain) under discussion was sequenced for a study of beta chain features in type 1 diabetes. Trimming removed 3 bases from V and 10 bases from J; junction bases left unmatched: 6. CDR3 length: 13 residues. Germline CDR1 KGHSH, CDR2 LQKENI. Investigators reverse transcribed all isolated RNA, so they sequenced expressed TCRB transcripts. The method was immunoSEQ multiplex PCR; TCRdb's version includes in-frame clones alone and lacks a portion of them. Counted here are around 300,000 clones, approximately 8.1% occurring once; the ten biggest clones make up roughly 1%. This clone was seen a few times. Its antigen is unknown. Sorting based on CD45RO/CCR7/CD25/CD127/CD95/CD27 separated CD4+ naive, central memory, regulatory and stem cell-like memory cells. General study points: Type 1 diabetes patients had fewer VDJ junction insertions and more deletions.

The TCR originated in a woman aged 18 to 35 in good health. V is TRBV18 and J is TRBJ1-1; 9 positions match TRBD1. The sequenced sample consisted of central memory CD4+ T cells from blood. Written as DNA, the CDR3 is TGTGCCAGCTCACCCGCAGTGGACAGGGGAGCTTTCTTT. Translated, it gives CASSPAVDRGAFF.